The clone carrying this T cell receptor beta chain appeared a few times. TCRdb independently ran MiXCR on the 5' RACE reads; one entry per CDR3 protein. The data contain roughly 50,000 distinct CDR3 sequences, 6.2% of them singletons. This sample was taken from a study of early T cells in non-severe SARS-CoV-2 infection. From germline, CDR1 is SGHRS and CDR2 YFSETQ. This CDR3 has 14 residues. Trimming left V 4 bases short and J 5 bases short, with 15 bases between. The J gene is TRBJ2-5, the V gene TRBV5-1, with D hard to call. This clonotype was sampled from an adult who was a healthcare worker with PCR-confirmed SARS-CoV-2 infection or an uninfected control (not recorded which). The material was whole blood, obtained at baseline. CDR3: CASSPGLRTETQYF. The CDR3 DNA is TGCGCCAGCAGCCCCGGTTTGCGCACGGAGACCCAGTACTTC. Full variable domain (rest looked up from reference TRBV5-1 and TRBJ2-5): KAGVTQTPRYLIKTRGQQVTLSCSPISGHRSVSWYQQTPGQGLQFLFEYFSETQRNKGNFPGRFSGRQFSNSRSEMNVSTLELGDSALYLCASSPGLRTETQYFGPGTRLLVL.